This T cell receptor (beta chain) was sequenced during a study of blood T cell repertoires in COVID-19. On the study more broadly: Sites in the United States, Italy and Spain provided acute and convalescent COVID-19 samples.

From germline, CDR1 is KGHSH and CDR2 LQKENI. CDR3 length: 17 residues. Trimming left V 2 bases short and J 3 bases short, with 19 bases between. TCRdb's table, derived via immunoSEQ multiplex PCR, lists solely in-frame clones and lacks some. The sample has some 70,000 clones; roughly 80% are singletons. This sequence joins TRBV18 and TRBJ1-1; maybe TRBD1 (5 bases). The receptor was derived from a man aged 60 to 75 with COVID-19, enrolled during active disease. Sample: peripheral blood. The CDR3 protein is CASSPNGPTVADTEAFF. CDR3 DNA: TGTGCCAGCTCACCAAATGGGCCGACAGTTGCGGACACTGAAGCTTTCTTT.